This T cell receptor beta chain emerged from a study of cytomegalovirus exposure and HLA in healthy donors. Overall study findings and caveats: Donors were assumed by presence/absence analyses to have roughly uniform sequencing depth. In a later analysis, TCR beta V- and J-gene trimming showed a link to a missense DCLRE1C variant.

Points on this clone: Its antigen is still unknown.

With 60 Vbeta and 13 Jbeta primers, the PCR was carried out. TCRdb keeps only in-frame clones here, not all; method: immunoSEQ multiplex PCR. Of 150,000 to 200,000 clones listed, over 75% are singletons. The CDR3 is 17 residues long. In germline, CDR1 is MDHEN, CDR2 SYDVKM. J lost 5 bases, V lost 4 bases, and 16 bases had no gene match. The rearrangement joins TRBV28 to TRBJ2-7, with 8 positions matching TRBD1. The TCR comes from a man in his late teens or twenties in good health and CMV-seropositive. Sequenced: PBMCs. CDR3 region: CASSSRAGRQGADEQYF. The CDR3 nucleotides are TGTGCCAGCAGTTCACGGGCCGGCCGGCAGGGGGCTGACGAGCAGTACTTC.